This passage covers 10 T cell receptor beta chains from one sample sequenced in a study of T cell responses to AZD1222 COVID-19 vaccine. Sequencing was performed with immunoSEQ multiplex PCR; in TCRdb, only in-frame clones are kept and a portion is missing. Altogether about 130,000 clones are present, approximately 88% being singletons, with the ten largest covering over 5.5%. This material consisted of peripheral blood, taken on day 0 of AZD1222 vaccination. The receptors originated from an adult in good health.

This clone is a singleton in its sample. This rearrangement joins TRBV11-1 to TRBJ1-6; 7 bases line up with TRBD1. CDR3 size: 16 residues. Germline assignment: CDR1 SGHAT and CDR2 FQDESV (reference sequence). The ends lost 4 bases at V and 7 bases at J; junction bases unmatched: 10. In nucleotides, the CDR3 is TGTGCCAGCAGCTCCTCCGGAGGGGGCGCCAATTCACCCCTCCACTTT. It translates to CASSSSGGGANSPLHF.

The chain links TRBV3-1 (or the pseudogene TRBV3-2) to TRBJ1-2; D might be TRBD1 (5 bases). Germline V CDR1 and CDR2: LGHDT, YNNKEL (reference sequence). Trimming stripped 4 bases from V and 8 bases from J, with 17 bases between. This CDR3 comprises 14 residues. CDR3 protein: CASSPLWQGRGYTF. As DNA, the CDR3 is TGTGCCAGCAGCCCCCTATGGCAGGGACGAGGCTACACCTTC.

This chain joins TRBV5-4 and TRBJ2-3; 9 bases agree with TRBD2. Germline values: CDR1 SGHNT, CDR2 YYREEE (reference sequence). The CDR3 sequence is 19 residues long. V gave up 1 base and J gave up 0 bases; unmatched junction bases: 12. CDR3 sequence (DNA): TGTGCCAGCAGCTTGAGGGCGGGAGGGGCAGTTATTAGCACAGATACGCAGTATTTT. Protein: CASSLRAGGAVISTDTQYF.

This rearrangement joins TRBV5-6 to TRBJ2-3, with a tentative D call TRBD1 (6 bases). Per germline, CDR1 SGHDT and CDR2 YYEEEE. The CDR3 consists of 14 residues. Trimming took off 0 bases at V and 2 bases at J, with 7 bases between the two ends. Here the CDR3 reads CASSLAGDTDTQYF. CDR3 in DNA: TGTGCCAGCAGCTTGGCAGGGGACACAGATACGCAGTATTTT.

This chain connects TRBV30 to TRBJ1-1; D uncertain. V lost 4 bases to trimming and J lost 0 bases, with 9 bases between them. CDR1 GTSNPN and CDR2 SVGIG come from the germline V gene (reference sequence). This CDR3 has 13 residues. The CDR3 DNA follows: TGTGCCTGGATCGATGGTATGAACACTGAAGCTTTCTTT. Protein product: CAWIDGMNTEAFF.

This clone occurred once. The CDR3 nucleotides read TGTGCCAGCAGTCCCCCACCGGTTGGGGCAGATACGCAGTATTTT. Translation: CASSPPPVGADTQYF. The chain uses TRBV6-2 or TRBV6-3 and TRBJ2-3; D call uncertain. Trimming stripped 5 bases from V and 4 bases from J, with 16 bases between. This CDR3 spans 15 amino acids. The germline V gene encodes CDR1 MNHEY and CDR2 SVGEGT.

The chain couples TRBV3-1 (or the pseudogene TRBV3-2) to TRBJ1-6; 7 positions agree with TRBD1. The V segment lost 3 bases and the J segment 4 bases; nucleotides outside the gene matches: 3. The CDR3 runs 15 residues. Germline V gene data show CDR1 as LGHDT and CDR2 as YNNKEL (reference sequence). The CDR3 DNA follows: TGTGCCAGCAGCCAGATGGGACAGTATAATTCACCCCTCCACTTT. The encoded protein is CASSQMGQYNSPLHF.

The CDR3 here is CASSSYPWTVSTEAFF. As DNA, the CDR3 is TGTGCCAGCAGCTCTTATCCCTGGACAGTCAGCACTGAAGCTTTCTTT. The V and J genes are TRBV11-2 and TRBJ1-1; D may be TRBD1 (6 bases). The V and J ends lost 4 bases and 4 bases respectively, with 19 bases between them. The CDR3 totals 16 residues. Per germline, CDR1 SGHAT and CDR2 FQNNGV.

This CDR3 reads CASSVIVGTQAYEQYF. CDR3 DNA: TGTGCCAGCAGTGTCATAGTCGGGACTCAGGCCTACGAGCAGTACTTC. The chain links TRBV27 to TRBJ2-7; perhaps TRBD2 as D (6 bases). The CDR3 covers 16 residues. Deletions cut 5 bases from V and 2 bases from J, with 19 bases between. CDR1 MNHEY and CDR2 SMNVEV come from the germline V gene (reference sequence).

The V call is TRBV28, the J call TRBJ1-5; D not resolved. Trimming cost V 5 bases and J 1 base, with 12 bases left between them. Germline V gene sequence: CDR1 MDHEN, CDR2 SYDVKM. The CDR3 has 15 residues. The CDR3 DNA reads TGTGCCAGCAGTCCCCCTGGTTCGAGCAATCAGCCCCAGCATTTT. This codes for CASSPPGSSNQPQHF.